The 25 T cell receptor beta chains given below trace back to one sample, sequenced in a study of T cell responses to AZD1222 COVID-19 vaccine. Here immunoSEQ multiplex PCR was the method, and the copy in TCRdb shows in-frame clones only, minus some. The sample lists some 120,000 clones, 85% to 90% occurring once. The source was peripheral blood, collected on day 0 of AZD1222 vaccination. The origin of the receptors is an adult in good health.

The chain is built from TRBV7-3 and TRBJ1-3; 7 nucleotides align to TRBD1. Germline-derived CDR1 and CDR2 are SGHTA and FQGTGA. After removal of 5 bases from V and 0 bases from J, the junction contained 4 bases not matched to a gene. CDR3 length: 15 residues. In nucleotides, the CDR3 is TGTGCCAGCAGCAAAACAGGGGCCTCTGGAAACACCATATATTTT. Its protein product is CASSKTGASGNTIYF.

The CDR3 region is CARCDSGSDEQFF. CDR3 sequence (DNA): TGTGCCAGATGTGATAGCGGGAGCGATGAGCAGTTCTTC. The genes are TRBV28 and TRBJ2-1; TRBD2 agrees at 9 bases. The CDR3 has 13 residues. Germline values: CDR1 MDHEN, CDR2 SYDVKM. Unmatched junction bases numbered 8, after V lost 9 bases and J lost 8 bases.

This chain links TRBV5-8 with TRBJ2-6; D unclear. CDR1 and CDR2 (germline): SGHTS, YDEGEE. Trimming took off 0 bases at V and 0 bases at J, with 7 bases between the two ends. CDR3 size: 16 residues. The CDR3 nucleotides are TGTGCCAGCAGCTTGGAAGTATTCTCTGGGGCCAACGTCCTGACTTTC. Protein: CASSLEVFSGANVLTF.

V usage is TRBV7-3 and J usage is TRBJ2-1; 11 bases are shared with TRBD2. The CDR3 runs to 15 residues. Trimming at V came to 5 bases and at J to 9 bases, leaving 9 bases not matched to a gene. Germline V gene data show CDR1 as SGHTA and CDR2 as FQGTGA. CDR3 nucleotides: TGTGCCAGCAGCGTACTAGCGGGGGAAGTTAGTGAGCAGTTCTTC. Residues: CASSVLAGEVSEQFF.

This rearrangement joins TRBV7-2 to TRBJ2-1; the D is unclear. This CDR3 contains 15 residues. V lost 1 base to trimming and J lost 1 base, with 8 bases between them. Per germline, CDR1 SGHTA and CDR2 FQGNSA. CDR3 amino acids: CASSLGVESYNEQFF. CDR3 coding DNA: TGTGCCAGCAGCTTAGGAGTAGAATCCTACAATGAGCAGTTCTTC.

This sequence joins TRBV6-5 and TRBJ1-2; maybe TRBD1 (5 bases). The CDR3 runs 13 residues. V shed 0 bases and J shed 8 bases, with 10 bases lying between them. Per germline, CDR1 MNHEY and CDR2 SVGAGI. CDR3 DNA: TGTGCCAGCAGTTACTCGTCCAGGGAGGGCTACACCTTC. Translating gives CASSYSSREGYTF.

Points on this clone: Other DNA variants within this sample encode the same CDR3. The CDR3 protein is CASSSGPLNEKLFF. CDR3 nucleotides: TGTGCCAGCAGCTCCGGACCGTTAAATGAAAAACTGTTTTTT. The chain recombines TRBV7-2 with TRBJ1-4, with no clear D. V was clipped by 4 bases and J by 5 bases, with 11 bases between them. Germline CDR1 is SGHTA and CDR2 is FQGNSA. This CDR3 comprises 14 residues.

The V and J genes are TRBV6-4 and TRBJ1-2, with a possible D match to TRBD1 (6 bases). This CDR3 region has 13 residues. Trimming pared 2 bases from V and 7 bases from J, leaving 11 bases between. CDR1 is MRHNA and CDR2 is SNTAGT in the germline V gene. For the CDR3, the DNA is TGTGCCAGCAGTGACGCGGGGGGCTTTGGCTACACCTTC. The encoded protein is CASSDAGGFGYTF.

This chain joins TRBV6-4 and TRBJ2-7; 10 bases fit TRBD1. Per the germline V gene, CDR1 is MRHNA and CDR2 is SNTAGT. The CDR3 is made up of 13 amino acids. Trimming took 10 bases from V and 3 from J; bases not matched to a gene: 6. The CDR3 spells CANPGQGFYEQYF. In nucleotides, the CDR3 is TGTGCCAACCCGGGACAGGGGTTCTACGAGCAGTACTTC.

CDR3 amino acids: CAWSGGGSRNTGELFF. The CDR3 coding sequence is TGTGCCTGGAGTGGGGGGGGCAGCCGAAACACCGGGGAGCTGTTTTTT. J is TRBJ2-2 and V is TRBV30; the D gene is possibly TRBD2 (7 bases). The CDR3 length is 16 residues. Trimming left V 1 base short and J 2 bases short, with 14 bases between. Germline CDR1 GTSNPN, CDR2 SVGIG (reference sequence).

This clone appeared a single time. This chain joins TRBV19 and TRBJ2-3; 11 bases match TRBD2. The junction had 5 bases not matched to a gene; V was cut back by 7 bases and J by 2 bases. This CDR3 spans 15 amino acids. Germline assignment: CDR1 LNHDA and CDR2 SQIVND (reference sequence). The CDR3 coding sequence is TGTGCCAGTACCGGGACTAGCGGACTCACAGATACGCAGTATTTT. This sequence encodes CASTGTSGLTDTQYF.

V is TRBV7-2 and J is TRBJ1-1; maybe TRBD1 (6 bases). Germline V gene sequence: CDR1 SGHTA, CDR2 FQGNSA. Trimming took off 4 bases at V and 3 bases at J, with 12 bases between the two ends. CDR3 length: 14 amino acids. CDR3 coding DNA: TGTGCCAGCAGCTGGCGGGGGGGCGACACTGAAGCTTTCTTT. This codes for CASSWRGGDTEAFF.

This sequence joins TRBV18 and TRBJ1-2; unclear D gene. The V end lost 3 bases, the J end lost 5 bases, and 7 bases lay between the germline ends. The germline V gene has CDR1 KGHSH and CDR2 LQKENI. The CDR3 contains 12 residues. The CDR3 reads CASSPLAYGYTF. The CDR3 DNA follows: TGTGCCAGCTCACCCCTTGCGTATGGCTACACCTTC.

A word on this clone: Other DNA sequences in the sample encode the same CDR3. The chain employs TRBV7-9 and TRBJ1-2; D might be TRBD1 (5 bases). Germline V gene lookup returns CDR1 SEHNR and CDR2 FQNEAQ (reference sequence). The CDR3 runs to 15 residues. Trimming shortened V by 1 base and J by 4 bases, and 13 bases separated the two germline ends. In DNA, the CDR3 is TGTGCCAGCAGCTTAGGGCAGGGAGTGGGCTATGGCTACACCTTC. Translation: CASSLGQGVGYGYTF. The whole variable domain, filled in from reference TRBV7-9 and TRBJ1-2, reads DTGVSQNPRHKITKRGQNVTFRCDPISEHNRLYWYRQTLGQGPEFLTYFQNEAQLEKSRLLSDRFSAERPKGSFSTLEIQRTEQGDSAMYLCASSLGQGVGYGYTFGSGTRLTVV.

This chain uses TRBV11-1 with TRBJ1-5, with D perhaps matching TRBD1 (5 bases). CDR3 length equals 13 residues. The V end lost 5 bases, the J end lost 6 bases, and 11 bases lay between the germline ends. Germline V lookup: CDR1 SGHAT, CDR2 FQDESV (reference sequence). The CDR3 sequence is CASSPGGVQPQHF. The CDR3 DNA is TGTGCCAGCAGCCCCGGAGGGGTTCAGCCCCAGCATTTT.

This chain uses TRBV7-9 with TRBJ2-2; D is possibly TRBD2 (6 bases). The V and J ends lost 5 bases and 0 bases respectively, with 13 bases between them. The CDR3 has 16 amino acids. From germline, CDR1 is SEHNR and CDR2 FQNEAQ (reference sequence). In nucleotides, the CDR3 is TGTGCCAGCAGCCGCGGGGCCAGCACGAACACCGGGGAGCTGTTTTTT. Translation: CASSRGASTNTGELFF.

This clone was detected only a few times. V gene TRBV2 combines with J gene TRBJ2-3; no reliable D call. The germline V gene encodes CDR1 SNHLY and CDR2 FYNNEI. The CDR3 contains 14 residues. V shed 2 bases and J shed 0 bases, with 6 bases lying between them. The CDR3 sequence: CASSERSSTDTQYF. The CDR3 DNA sequence: TGTGCCAGCAGTGAAAGGTCGAGCACAGATACGCAGTATTTT.

J is TRBJ2-1 and V is TRBV11-2, with 12 positions matching TRBD1. Germline loops: CDR1 SGHAT, CDR2 FQNNGV. The V and J ends lost 5 bases and 7 bases, in that order; junction bases with no gene match: 6. The CDR3 length is 15 residues. In DNA, the CDR3 is TGTGCCAGCAGCCCAGGGACAGGGGGCGTGAATGAGCAGTTCTTC. The encoded protein is CASSPGTGGVNEQFF.

The chain carries TRBV27 and TRBJ2-5; D possibly corresponds to TRBD1 (6 bases). The V and J ends lost 6 bases and 2 bases respectively, with 22 bases between them. The length of the CDR3 is 17 residues. Germline lookup yields CDR1 MNHEY and CDR2 SMNVEV (reference sequence). DNA for the CDR3: TGTGCCAGCAGCACCCCGAGGGGGATAGGAGCACAAGAGACCCAGTACTTC. Its translation: CASSTPRGIGAQETQYF.

This clone has just a few counts. V gene TRBV6-5 combines with J gene TRBJ1-1; no clear D gene. This CDR3 spans 14 amino acids. The V end was cut by 4 bases, the J end by 0 bases, with 9 bases between. The V gene's germline CDR1 is MNHEY and CDR2 SVGAGI. CDR3 protein: CASSFSDLNTEAFF. CDR3 nucleotides: TGTGCCAGCAGTTTCTCCGACCTGAACACTGAAGCTTTCTTT.

The chain is built from TRBV4-2 and TRBJ1-2; possible D gene TRBD1, 6 bases. In germline, CDR1 is LGHNA, CDR2 YNFKEQ. The CDR3 extends over 16 amino acids. V was cut by 1 base and J by 7 bases, with 19 bases left in between. In DNA form, the CDR3 reads TGTGCCAGCAGCCAAGTTGGGGGGCCCCCTGGGGGTGGCTACACCTTC. Its translation is CASSQVGGPPGGGYTF.

This chain joins TRBV18 and TRBJ1-4; a weak D match, TRBD1 (6 bases). The CDR3 has 15 amino acids. CDR1 is KGHSH and CDR2 is LQKENI in the germline V gene. The V gene lost 3 bases and the J gene lost 6 bases, with 14 bases spanning the gap. The CDR3 spells CASSPTSRGDEKLFF. The CDR3, as DNA: TGTGCCAGCTCACCTACTAGCAGGGGTGATGAAAAACTGTTTTTT.

The chain joins TRBV12-5 to TRBJ1-1; 8 nucleotides align to TRBD1. The CDR3 runs 15 residues. With V trimmed by 3 bases and J by 4 bases, 7 bases remained unmatched. Germline loops: CDR1 LGHNT, CDR2 FRNRAP. The CDR3 here is CASGFMTGAGTEAFF. CDR3 DNA: TGTGCTAGTGGTTTCATGACAGGGGCCGGCACTGAAGCTTTCTTT.

J is TRBJ2-5 and V is TRBV5-1; 10 bases map to TRBD2. In germline, CDR1 is SGHRS, CDR2 YFSETQ. The V and J ends lost 7 bases and 2 bases, in that order; junction bases with no gene match: 8. This CDR3 region has 15 residues. CDR3 protein: CASGEGTSEQETQYF. In nucleotides, the CDR3 is TGCGCCAGCGGGGAGGGGACTAGCGAGCAAGAGACCCAGTACTTC.

V is TRBV21-1 and J is TRBJ1-1. TRBV21-1 is a known pseudogene. The length of the CDR3 is 18 residues. CDR3 in amino acids: CASSLVIGGRGVNTEAFF. CDR3 in DNA: TGTGCCAGCAGCCTCGTTATTGGGGGGCGCGGGGTGAACACTGAAGCTTTCTTT.